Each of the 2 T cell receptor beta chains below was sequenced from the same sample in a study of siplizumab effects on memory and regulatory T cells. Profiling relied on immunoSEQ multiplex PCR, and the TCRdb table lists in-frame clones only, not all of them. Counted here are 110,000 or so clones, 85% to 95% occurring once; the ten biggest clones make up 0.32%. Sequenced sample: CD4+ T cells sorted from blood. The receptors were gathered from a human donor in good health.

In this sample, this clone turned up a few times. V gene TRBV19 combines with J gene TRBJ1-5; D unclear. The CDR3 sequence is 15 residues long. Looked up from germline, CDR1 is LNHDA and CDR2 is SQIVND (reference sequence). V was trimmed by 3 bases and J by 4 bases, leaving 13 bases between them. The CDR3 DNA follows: TGTGCCAGTAGTATTTTATTAGGGCAGAATCAGCCCCAGCATTTT. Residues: CASSILLGQNQPQHF.

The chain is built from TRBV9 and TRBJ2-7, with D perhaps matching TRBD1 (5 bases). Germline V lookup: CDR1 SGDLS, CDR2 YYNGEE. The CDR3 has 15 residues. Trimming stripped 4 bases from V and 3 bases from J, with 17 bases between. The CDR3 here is CASSTPRQGGYEQYF. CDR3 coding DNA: TGTGCCAGCAGCACCCCTCGGCAGGGCGGCTACGAGCAGTACTTC. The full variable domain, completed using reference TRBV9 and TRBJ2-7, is DSGVTQTPKHLITATGQRVTLRCSPRSGDLSVYWYQQSLDQGLQFLIQYYNGEERAKGNILERFSAQQFPDLHSELNLSSLELGDSALYFCASSTPRQGGYEQYFGPGTRLTVT.